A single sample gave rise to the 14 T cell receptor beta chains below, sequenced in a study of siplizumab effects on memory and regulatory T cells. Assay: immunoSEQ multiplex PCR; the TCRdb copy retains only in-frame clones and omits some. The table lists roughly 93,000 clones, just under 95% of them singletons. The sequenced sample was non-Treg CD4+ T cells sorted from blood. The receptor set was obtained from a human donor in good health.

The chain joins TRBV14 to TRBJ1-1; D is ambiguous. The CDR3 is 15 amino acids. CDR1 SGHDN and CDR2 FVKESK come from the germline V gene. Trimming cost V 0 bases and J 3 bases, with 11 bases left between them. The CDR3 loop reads CASSQEITGDTEAFF. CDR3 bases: TGTGCCAGCAGCCAAGAAATAACCGGGGACACTGAAGCTTTCTTT.

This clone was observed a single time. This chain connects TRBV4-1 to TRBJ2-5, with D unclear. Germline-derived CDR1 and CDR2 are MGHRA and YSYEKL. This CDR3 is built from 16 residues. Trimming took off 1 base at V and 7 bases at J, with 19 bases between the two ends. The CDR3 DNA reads TGCGCCAGCAGCCAAGGAACAACGACTCTATCCGGGACCCAGTACTTC. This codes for CASSQGTTTLSGTQYF.

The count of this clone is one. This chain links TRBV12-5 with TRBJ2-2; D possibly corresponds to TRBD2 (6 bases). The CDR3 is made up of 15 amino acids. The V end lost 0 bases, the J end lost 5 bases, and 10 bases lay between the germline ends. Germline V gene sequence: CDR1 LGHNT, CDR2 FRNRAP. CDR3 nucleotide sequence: TGTGCTAGTGGTTTGGTACTAGCTGGGACCGGGGAGCTGTTTTTT. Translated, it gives CASGLVLAGTGELFF.

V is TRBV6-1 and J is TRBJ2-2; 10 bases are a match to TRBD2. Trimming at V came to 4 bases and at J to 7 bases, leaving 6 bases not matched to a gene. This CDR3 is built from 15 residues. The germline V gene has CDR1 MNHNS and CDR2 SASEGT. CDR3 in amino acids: CASSGAGGVHGELFF. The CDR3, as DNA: TGTGCCAGCAGTGGAGCGGGAGGGGTCCACGGGGAGCTGTTTTTT.

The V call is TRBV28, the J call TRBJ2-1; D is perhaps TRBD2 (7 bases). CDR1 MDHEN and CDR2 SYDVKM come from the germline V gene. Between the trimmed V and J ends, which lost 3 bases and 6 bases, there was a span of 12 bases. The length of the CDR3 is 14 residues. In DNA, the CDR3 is TGTGCCAGCAGTTTGGAGGGGGGGTTCAATGAGCAGTTCTTC. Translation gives CASSLEGGFNEQFF.

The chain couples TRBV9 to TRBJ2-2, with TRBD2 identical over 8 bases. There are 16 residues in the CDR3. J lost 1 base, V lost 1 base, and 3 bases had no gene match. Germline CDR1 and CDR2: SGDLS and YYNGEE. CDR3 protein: CASSVLAGLNTGELFF. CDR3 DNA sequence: TGTGCCAGCAGCGTACTAGCGGGTCTGAACACCGGGGAGCTGTTTTTT.

The CDR3 sequence is CASSDSSLAGGSRADTQYF. The CDR3 DNA sequence: TGTGCCAGCAGTGACTCGAGTCTAGCGGGAGGGAGTCGGGCAGATACGCAGTATTTT. The rearrangement links TRBV6-4 to TRBJ2-3; 12 bases map to TRBD2. The V gene end was trimmed by 0 bases and the J gene end by 4 bases; junction bases not matched to a gene: 11. The CDR3 is 19 amino acids. Germline V gene sequence: CDR1 MRHNA, CDR2 SNTAGT.

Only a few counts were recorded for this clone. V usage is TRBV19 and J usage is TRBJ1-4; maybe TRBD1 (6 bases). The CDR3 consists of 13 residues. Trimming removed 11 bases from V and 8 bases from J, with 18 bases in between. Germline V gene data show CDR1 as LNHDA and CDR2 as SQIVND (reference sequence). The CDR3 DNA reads TGTGCCTCAGGGGCGGGGTATCGGGAAAAACTGTTTTTT. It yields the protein CASGAGYREKLFF.

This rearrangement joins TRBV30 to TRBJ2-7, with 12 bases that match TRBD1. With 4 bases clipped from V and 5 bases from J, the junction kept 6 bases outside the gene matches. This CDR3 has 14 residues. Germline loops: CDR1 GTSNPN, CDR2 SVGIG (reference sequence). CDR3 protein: CAWIRDRGPNEQYF. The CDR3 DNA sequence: TGTGCCTGGATTAGGGACAGGGGGCCAAACGAGCAGTACTTC.

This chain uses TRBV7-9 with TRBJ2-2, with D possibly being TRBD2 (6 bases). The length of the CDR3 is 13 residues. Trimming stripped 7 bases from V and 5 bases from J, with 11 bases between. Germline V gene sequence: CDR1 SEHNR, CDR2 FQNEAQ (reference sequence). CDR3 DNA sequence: TGTGCCAGCATTGGGGAGGTTACCGGGGAGCTGTTTTTT. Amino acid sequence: CASIGEVTGELFF.

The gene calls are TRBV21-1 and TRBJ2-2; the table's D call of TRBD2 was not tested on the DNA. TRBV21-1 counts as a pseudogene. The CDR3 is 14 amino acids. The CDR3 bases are TGTGCCAGCAGCTCTAGCGGGGACGCCGGGGAGCTGTTTTTT. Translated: CASSSSGDAGELFF.

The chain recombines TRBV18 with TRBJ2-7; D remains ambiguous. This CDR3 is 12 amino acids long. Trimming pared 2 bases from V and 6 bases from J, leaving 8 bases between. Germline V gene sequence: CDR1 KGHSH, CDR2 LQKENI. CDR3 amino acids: CASSPNYGEQYF. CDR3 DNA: TGTGCCAGCTCACCAAATTATGGCGAGCAGTACTTC.

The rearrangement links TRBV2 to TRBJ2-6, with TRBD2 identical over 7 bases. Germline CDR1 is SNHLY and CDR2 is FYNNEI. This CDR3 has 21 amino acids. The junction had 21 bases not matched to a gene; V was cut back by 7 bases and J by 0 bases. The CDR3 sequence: CASKRVAGGRVSSSGANVLTF. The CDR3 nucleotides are TGTGCCAGCAAGCGGGTCGCCGGGGGGAGGGTATCGAGCTCTGGGGCCAACGTCCTGACTTTC.

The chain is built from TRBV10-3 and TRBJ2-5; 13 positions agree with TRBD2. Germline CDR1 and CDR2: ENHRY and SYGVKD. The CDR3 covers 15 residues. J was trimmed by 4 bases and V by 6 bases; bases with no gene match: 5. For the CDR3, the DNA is TGTGCCATCAGCTTGACTAGCGGGGGGCGAGAGACCCAGTACTTC. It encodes CAISLTSGGRETQYF.